A single sample gave rise to the 23 T cell receptor beta chains below, sequenced in a study of blood T cell repertoires in COVID-19. Clones were sequenced by immunoSEQ multiplex PCR, and TCRdb holds only the in-frame ones, with some missing. The data hold about 100,000 clones, with approximately 91% observed a single time. The material sequenced was peripheral blood. These receptors were taken from a man aged 55 to 70 with acute or convalescent COVID-19.

The rearrangement joins TRBV30 to TRBJ2-1, with D possibly being TRBD2 (5 bases). This CDR3 is 14 amino acids long. Germline CDR1 GTSNPN, CDR2 SVGIG (reference sequence). With 2 bases removed from V and 6 bases from J, the gap between germline ends came to 14 bases. The CDR3 coding sequence is TGTGCCTGGAGTAGAGGGAATAGCCTCAATGAGCAGTTCTTC. It codes for CAWSRGNSLNEQFF. Drawing the rest from reference TRBV30 and TRBJ2-1, the complete variable domain is SQTIHQWPATLVQPVGSPLSLECTVEGTSNPNLYWYRQAAGRGLQLLFYSVGIGQISSEVPQNLSASRPQDRQFILSSKKLLLSDSGFYLCAWSRGNSLNEQFFGPGTRLTVL.

The chain employs TRBV6-6 and TRBJ1-2, with 7 nucleotides matching TRBD1. The junction had 4 bases not matched to a gene; V was cut back by 6 bases and J by 0 bases. Germline loops: CDR1 MNHNY, CDR2 SVGAGI (reference sequence). The CDR3 has 14 residues. CDR3: CASSATGPNYGYTF. CDR3 DNA: TGTGCCAGCAGCGCGACAGGGCCTAACTATGGCTACACCTTC.

V gene TRBV28 combines with J gene TRBJ1-5; D is ambiguous. Germline-derived CDR1 and CDR2 are MDHEN and SYDVKM. V was pared by 5 bases and J by 6 bases, with 14 bases between. The CDR3 covers 14 residues. The DNA of the CDR3 is TGTGCCAGCAGTATCCTCGGAGCGGGTCAGCCCCAGCATTTT. It encodes CASSILGAGQPQHF.

This rearrangement joins TRBV4-1 to TRBJ1-5; no clear D. CDR3 length: 16 amino acids. Germline CDR1 MGHRA, CDR2 YSYEKL. The V end was cut by 0 bases, the J end by 0 bases, with 9 bases between. CDR3 loop: CASSQEVAVSNQPQHF. The CDR3 DNA is TGCGCCAGCAGCCAAGAAGTGGCAGTTAGCAATCAGCCCCAGCATTTT.

The rearrangement joins TRBV7-8 to TRBJ1-1; 8 nucleotides align to TRBD1. This CDR3 has 14 residues. The trim removed 3 bases at V and 5 bases at J, leaving 5 bases unmatched. The germline V gene encodes CDR1 SGHVS and CDR2 FQNEAQ. The CDR3 spells CASSFPRGQTEAFF. CDR3 in DNA: TGTGCCAGCAGCTTTCCCAGGGGGCAAACTGAAGCTTTCTTT.

The chain carries TRBV10-3 and TRBJ2-1; possibly TRBD2 for D (6 bases). Germline loops: CDR1 ENHRY, CDR2 SYGVKD. Trimming took 0 bases from V and 8 from J, leaving 11 bases between them. CDR3 size: 14 residues. CDR3: CAISESGPGDEQFF. CDR3 DNA sequence: TGTGCCATCAGTGAGTCAGGCCCGGGGGATGAGCAGTTCTTC.

The rearrangement joins TRBV7-2 to TRBJ1-3, with 12 nucleotides matching TRBD1. The germline V gene encodes CDR1 SGHTA and CDR2 FQGNSA. With 5 bases clipped from V and 8 bases from J, the junction kept 4 bases outside the gene matches. This CDR3 region has 14 residues. Written as DNA, the CDR3 is TGTGCCAGCAGCCAGGGACAGGGGGCTGACACCATATATTTT. This encodes CASSQGQGADTIYF.

The chain recombines TRBV3-1 (or the pseudogene TRBV3-2) with TRBJ1-6; 8 bases fit TRBD1. CDR1 and CDR2 (germline): LGHDT, YNNKEL (reference sequence). The CDR3 totals 14 residues. V was clipped by 4 bases and J by 9 bases; unmatched bases: 5. CDR3 sequence reads: CASSLDRGSSPLHF. The CDR3 nucleotides are TGTGCCAGCAGCCTAGACAGGGGTAGTTCACCCCTCCACTTT.

The chain is built from TRBV6-5 and TRBJ2-7; D is unresolved. The V end lost 0 bases, the J end lost 1 base, and 10 bases lay between the germline ends. CDR3 length equals 15 residues. CDR1 is MNHEY, CDR2 SVGAGI, per germline. DNA of the CDR3: TGTGCCAGCAGTTACTCTGCGAGTCGATCCTACGAGCAGTACTTC. It translates to CASSYSASRSYEQYF.

The genes are TRBV30 and TRBJ2-4; weak D call: TRBD1 (5 bases). Germline lookup yields CDR1 GTSNPN and CDR2 SVGIG (reference sequence). Trimming took 4 bases from V and 0 from J, leaving 10 bases between them. This CDR3 region has 14 residues. CDR3 nucleotide sequence: TGTGCCTGGAATCTGGGGCTAGCCAAAAACATTCAGTACTTC. Encoded protein: CAWNLGLAKNIQYF. The whole variable domain, filled in from reference TRBV30 and TRBJ2-4, reads SQTIHQWPATLVQPVGSPLSLECTVEGTSNPNLYWYRQAAGRGLQLLFYSVGIGQISSEVPQNLSASRPQDRQFILSSKKLLLSDSGFYLCAWNLGLAKNIQYFGAGTRLSVL.

This chain links TRBV5-1 with TRBJ2-7, with 8 bases fitting TRBD2. Germline loops: CDR1 SGHRS, CDR2 YFSETQ. The CDR3 covers 14 residues. V lost 2 bases to trimming and J lost 6 bases; unmatched junction nucleotides: 7. The CDR3 DNA sequence: TGCGCCAGCAGCTTCTCCGGGACTAGAAGCGAGCAGTACTTC. This codes for CASSFSGTRSEQYF.

The chain combines TRBV19 with TRBJ1-5; 7 nucleotides line up with TRBD1. CDR1 LNHDA and CDR2 SQIVND come from the germline V gene (reference sequence). J lost 4 bases, V lost 8 bases, and 2 bases had no gene match. The CDR3 has 12 residues. For the CDR3, the DNA is TGTGCCAGTCTGACAGGGAATCAGCCCCAGCATTTT. Translated, it gives CASLTGNQPQHF.

The genes are TRBV11-2 and TRBJ2-1; 7 nucleotides match TRBD2. Unmatched junction bases numbered 4, after V lost 1 base and J lost 10 bases. Germline values: CDR1 SGHAT, CDR2 FQNNGV. The CDR3 extends over 13 amino acids. The CDR3 sequence is CASSLARAGEQFF. In nucleotides, the CDR3 is TGTGCCAGCAGCTTAGCACGAGCGGGAGAGCAGTTCTTC.

V usage is TRBV19 and J usage is TRBJ1-2; 7 bases are shared with TRBD1. CDR1 and CDR2 from the germline V gene are LNHDA and SQIVND (reference sequence). The CDR3 consists of 14 residues. Losses at the gene ends were 2 bases for V and 6 bases for J; bases not matched to a gene: 6. CDR3 protein: CASSISARGNGYTF. The CDR3 DNA reads TGTGCCAGTAGTATATCTGCCAGGGGGAATGGCTACACCTTC.

This clone has a handful of counts. The chain links TRBV28 to TRBJ1-4, with 9 bases lining up with TRBD1. Germline loops: CDR1 MDHEN, CDR2 SYDVKM. CDR3 length: 15 amino acids. V lost 4 bases to trimming and J lost 7 bases; unmatched junction nucleotides: 7. DNA for the CDR3: TGTGCCAGCAGTTCCTACAGGGGGCTAGGTGAAAAACTGTTTTTT. Its translation is CASSSYRGLGEKLFF. The whole variable domain, remainder taken from reference TRBV28 and TRBJ1-4, is DVKVTQSSRYLVKRTGEKVFLECVQDMDHENMFWYRQDPGLGLRLIYFSYDVKMKEKGDIPEGYSVSREKKERFSLILESASTNQTSMYLCASSSYRGLGEKLFFGSGTQLSVL.

The genes are TRBV3-1 (or the pseudogene TRBV3-2) and TRBJ2-7; tentatively, D is TRBD1 (5 bases). Per the germline V gene, CDR1 is LGHDT and CDR2 is YNNKEL (reference sequence). The V end was cut by 8 bases, the J end by 7 bases, with 12 bases between. This CDR3 has 11 amino acids. In nucleotides, the CDR3 is TGTGCCAGCCCGGACACTGGGGAGCAGTACGTC. Protein sequence: CASPDTGEQYV.

This clone was detected only once. The chain recombines TRBV5-1 with TRBJ2-1, with 9 bases identical to TRBD1. V lost 1 base to trimming and J lost 8 bases; unmatched junction nucleotides: 7. Germline V lookup: CDR1 SGHRS, CDR2 YFSETQ. This CDR3 is 15 amino acids long. This CDR3 reads CASSLTWDREYEQFF. As DNA, the CDR3 is TGCGCCAGCAGCTTGACGTGGGACAGGGAATATGAGCAGTTCTTC.

The chain joins TRBV12-5 to TRBJ1-1, with 9 nucleotides matching TRBD1. Losses at the gene ends were 7 bases for V and 3 bases for J; bases not matched to a gene: 6. The CDR3 is 14 amino acids. Germline CDR1 LGHNT, CDR2 FRNRAP. CDR3 sequence (DNA): TGTGCTAGTGTTAAGGACAGGGGAGACACTGAAGCTTTCTTT. Protein: CASVKDRGDTEAFF.

The chain carries TRBV19 and TRBJ2-7; 8 bases match TRBD1. The V gene's germline CDR1 is LNHDA and CDR2 SQIVND (reference sequence). There are 14 residues in the CDR3. V lost 8 bases, J lost 9 bases, and 15 bases stayed unmatched. The CDR3 DNA reads as TGTGCCAGTGCGCGGGACAGGACGACTACCGGGCAGTACTTC. It encodes CASARDRTTTGQYF.

The genes are TRBV10-3 and TRBJ1-1, with TRBD1 matching 7 bases. Germline trimming cut 4 bases from V and 5 bases from J; bases unmatched to any gene: 10. The CDR3 runs to 15 residues. Per the germline V gene, CDR1 is ENHRY and CDR2 is SYGVKD. CDR3 sequence (DNA): TGTGCCATCAGTGCAGCGTCAGGGGGTGGTACTGAAGCTTTCTTT. It is translated as CAISAASGGGTEAFF.

V gene TRBV19 combines with J gene TRBJ2-7, with TRBD1 matching over 9 bases. The CDR3 spans 17 residues. The trim removed 4 bases at V and 6 bases at J, leaving 16 bases unmatched. The germline V gene has CDR1 LNHDA and CDR2 SQIVND (reference sequence). Here the CDR3 reads CASSSHPPLTGGAEQYF. DNA of the CDR3: TGTGCCAGTAGTAGCCACCCCCCACTGACAGGGGGTGCCGAGCAGTACTTC.

This rearrangement joins TRBV19 to TRBJ1-2; D gene uncertain. CDR3 length: 13 amino acids. Trimming left V 0 bases short and J 4 bases short, with 6 bases between. CDR1 is LNHDA and CDR2 is SQIVND in the germline V gene (reference sequence). Written as DNA, the CDR3 is TGTGCCAGTAGTATAGACGGGTTCTATGGCTACACCTTC. This translates into CASSIDGFYGYTF.

The chain combines TRBV6-5 with TRBJ1-1; 8 positions agree with TRBD1. The V gene's germline CDR1 is MNHEY and CDR2 SVGAGI. The V gene end was trimmed by 2 bases and the J gene end by 4 bases; junction bases not matched to a gene: 9. CDR3 size: 16 residues. DNA of the CDR3: TGTGCCAGCAGTTACGGACAGGGAGGTCGGGGCACTGAAGCTTTCTTT. This gives the protein CASSYGQGGRGTEAFF.